Listed below are T cell receptor beta chains from one sample, sequenced in a study of spatial heterogeneity in lung cancer. From the 5' RACE reads, TCRdb called clonotypes with MiXCR, one entry per CDR3 protein. This table holds over 8,500 distinct CDR3 sequences, 10% to 15% found once. The source material was lung tumor tissue, sampled at surgery. Every receptor here comes from a male donor with early-stage non-small cell lung cancer. CDR3s include the opening cysteine and the closing phenylalanine or tryptophan. The order of the fields is D gene, clone size, J gene, V gene, CDR3 protein, CDR3 DNA. D genes are given only for firm matches. The size field is filled for only some rows; it gives once, few, many or a size class.

NA,many,TRBJ2-3,TRBV11-2,CASSFQASADTQYF,TGTGCCAGCAGCTTCCAAGCGTCCGCAGATACGCAGTATTTT
NA,many,TRBJ2-3,TRBV6-5,CASSGTPRADTQYF,TGTGCCAGCAGCGGGACCCCGAGGGCAGATACGCAGTATTTT
NA,NA,TRBJ2-7,TRBV20-1,CSARQGKNYEQYF,TGCAGTGCTAGACAGGGAAAGAACTACGAGCAGTACTTC
NA,NA,TRBJ1-1,TRBV4-2,CASSPVWDTEAFF,TGTGCCAGCAGCCCCGTTTGGGACACTGAAGCTTTCTTT
TRBD1,many,TRBJ1-1,TRBV18,CASSAGGFGTEAFF,TGTGCCAGCTCAGCAGGGGGTTTTGGCACTGAAGCTTTCTTT
TRBD1,medium-sized,TRBJ2-7,TRBV4-1,CASSQASFDRAGNYEQYF,TGCGCCAGCAGCCAAGCCTCCTTCGACAGGGCCGGGAACTACGAGCAGTACTTC
NA,few,TRBJ1-3,TRBV10-3,CATESSGNTIYF,TGTGCCACCGAAAGCTCTGGAAACACCATATATTTT
NA,NA,TRBJ2-2,TRBV10-3,CAISAGGRAGELFF,TGTGCCATCAGTGCTGGGGGGCGCGCCGGGGAGCTGTTTTTT
NA,medium-sized,TRBJ1-1,TRBV14,CASSQGWPDTEAFF,TGTGCCAGCAGCCAAGGATGGCCGGACACTGAAGCTTTCTTT
TRBD1,many,TRBJ2-7,TRBV20-1,CSASLRTGPYEQYF,TGCAGTGCTAGCTTGAGGACAGGCCCCTACGAGCAGTACTTC
TRBD1,once,TRBJ2-5,TRBV10-2,CASSDSDRTETQYF,TGCGCCAGCAGTGATTCGGACAGGACGGAGACCCAGTACTTC
TRBD2,many,TRBJ2-1,TRBV6-2/TRBV6-3,CASRDSGGGGDNEQFF,TGTGCCAGCAGGGATTCTGGTGGGGGGGGTGACAATGAGCAGTTCTTC
NA,many,TRBJ2-3,TRBV11-3,CASSPGVGRGQDTQYF,TGTGCCAGCAGCCCCGGGGTAGGGCGGGGTCAAGATACGCAGTATTTT
NA,few,TRBJ2-5,TRBV18,CASSPDQTQYF,TGTGCCAGCTCACCCGACCAGACCCAGTACTTC
TRBD2,NA,TRBJ2-1,TRBV5-6,CASSFWTSGGYEQFF,TGTGCCAGCAGCTTCTGGACTAGCGGGGGGTACGAGCAGTTCTTC
NA,NA,TRBJ1-2,TRBV20-1,CSWGNGYTF,TGCAGTTGGGGAAATGGCTACACCTTC
TRBD1,NA,TRBJ1-4,TRBV10-3,CAISAGQGIEKLFF,TGTGCCATCAGTGCGGGACAGGGGATTGAAAAACTGTTTTTT
TRBD2,NA,TRBJ2-2,TRBV28,CANSLMLAGKRELFF,TGTGCCAACAGTTTAATGCTAGCGGGGAAGAGGGAGCTGTTTTTT
TRBD2,NA,TRBJ2-5,TRBV5-1,CASSSSSGENTLETQYF,TGCGCCAGCAGCTCCTCTAGCGGGGAAAATACCCTAGAGACCCAGTACTTC
NA,many,TRBJ2-3,TRBV2,CASRAGSNTDTQYF,TGTGCCAGCAGGGCCGGGAGCAACACAGATACGCAGTATTTT
TRBD1,many,TRBJ2-3,TRBV28,CASSLSPGQGDTDTQYF,TGTGCCAGCAGTTTATCCCCGGGACAGGGGGACACAGATACGCAGTATTTT
NA,few,TRBJ1-4,TRBV20-1,CSARDRRTNEKLFF,TGCAGTGCTAGAGATCGAAGGACTAATGAAAAACTGTTTTTT
NA,medium-sized,TRBJ2-5,TRBV18,CASSPDQGTQYF,TGTGCCAGCTCCCCGGACCAGGGGACCCAGTACTTC
NA,few,TRBJ2-1,TRBV4-3,CASSQAKAGGAGQFF,TGCGCCAGCAGCCAAGCAAAAGCAGGGGGGGCCGGCCAGTTCTTC
NA,many,TRBJ1-2,TRBV7-9,CASSLPGQYYGYTF,TGTGCCAGCAGCTTACCGGGGCAATACTATGGCTACACCTTC
TRBD1,NA,TRBJ2-3,TRBV15,CATSSYRGADTQYF,TGTGCCACCAGCAGTTACAGGGGCGCAGATACGCAGTATTTT
NA,few,TRBJ2-1,TRBV28,CASTLMGRSYNEQFF,TGTGCCAGCACCCTGATGGGGCGCTCCTACAATGAGCAGTTCTTC
NA,NA,TRBJ1-5,TRBV4-1,CASSQEGRGGGQPQHF,TGCGCCAGCAGCCAAGAAGGAAGGGGAGGCGGTCAGCCCCAGCATTTT
NA,medium-sized,TRBJ1-3,TRBV28,CASSPAGGYRNTIYF,TGTGCCAGCAGCCCCGCGGGGGGTTATCGAAACACCATATATTTT
NA,few,TRBJ2-7,TRBV28,CASKGTGQYF,TGTGCCAGTAAGGGAACAGGGCAGTACTTC
NA,many,TRBJ2-7,TRBV7-9,CASSLGSYEQYF,TGTGCCAGCAGCCTGGGATCCTACGAGCAGTACTTC
TRBD1,many,TRBJ1-6,TRBV4-1,CASSQGTGDNSPLHF,TGCGCCAGCAGCCAAGGGACAGGCGATAATTCACCCCTCCACTTT
NA,medium-sized,TRBJ2-3,TRBV5-1,CASSLNGGRPDTQYF,TGCGCCAGCAGCTTGAACGGGGGCCGACCAGATACGCAGTATTTT
NA,few,TRBJ2-3,TRBV20-1,CSARVGGDSTQYF,TGCAGTGCTAGAGTAGGAGGTGATAGTACGCAGTATTTT
TRBD2,NA,TRBJ2-7,TRBV20-1,CSARDPGSGTYEQYF,TGCAGTGCTAGAGATCCGGGCAGCGGGACCTACGAGCAGTACTTC
NA,few,TRBJ2-1,TRBV9,CASSVAARVMNEQFF,TGTGCCAGCAGCGTAGCGGCACGCGTTATGAATGAGCAGTTCTTC
TRBD2,once,TRBJ2-3,TRBV4-3,CASSQDRAGAGDTQYF,TGCGCCAGCAGCCAAGATCGAGCGGGGGCGGGAGATACGCAGTATTTT
NA,many,TRBJ2-2,TRBV4-2,CASSQDLGKTGELFF,TGTGCCAGCAGCCAAGATTTAGGAAAGACCGGGGAGCTGTTTTTT
NA,NA,TRBJ1-5,TRBV3-1,CASSQDVGQPQHF,TGTGCCAGCAGCCAAGATGTGGGGCAGCCCCAGCATTTT
NA,NA,TRBJ2-2,TRBV5-1,CASSSDLNTGELFF,TGCGCCAGCAGCTCAGATTTGAACACCGGGGAGCTGTTTTTT
NA,many,TRBJ1-5,TRBV20-1,CSAVRDTHSNQPQHF,TGCAGTGCTGTAAGGGACACTCATAGCAATCAGCCCCAGCATTTT
NA,NA,TRBJ2-2,TRBV6-5,CASSYSIQGTGELFF,TGTGCCAGCAGTTACTCGATTCAGGGTACTGGGGAGCTGTTTTTT
TRBD1,NA,TRBJ2-1,TRBV7-2,CASNSQGTGNEQFF,TGTGCCAGCAACTCTCAGGGGACAGGGAATGAGCAGTTCTTC
NA,many,TRBJ2-5,TRBV9,CASSPRQGQETQYF,TGTGCCAGCAGCCCCCGACAAGGCCAAGAGACCCAGTACTTC
TRBD1,NA,TRBJ1-2,TRBV10-3,CAISEPPGQNYGYTF,TGTGCCATCAGTGAGCCCCCGGGACAGAACTATGGCTACACCTTC
NA,few,TRBJ2-2,TRBV11-2,CASSPLSGRPNTGELFF,TGTGCCAGCAGCCCACTATCGGGTAGGCCGAACACCGGGGAGCTGTTTTTT
NA,few,TRBJ2-2,TRBV18,CASSPQPNTGELFF,TGTGCCAGCTCACCACAGCCGAACACCGGGGAGCTGTTTTTT
NA,many,TRBJ1-1,TRBV4-1,CASSQPFTGMNTEAFF,TGCGCCAGCAGCCAACCTTTTACAGGGATGAACACTGAAGCTTTCTTT
TRBD2,NA,TRBJ2-3,TRBV5-1,CASSLSLAGYTDTQYF,TGCGCCAGCAGCTTGTCTTTAGCGGGGTACACAGATACGCAGTATTTT
NA,medium-sized,TRBJ2-1,TRBV2,CASSEAIGSYNEQFF,TGTGCCAGCAGTGAAGCGATAGGTTCCTACAATGAGCAGTTCTTC
TRBD1,NA,TRBJ2-7,TRBV28,CASSSGTGVGEQYF,TGTGCCAGCAGTTCCGGGACAGGGGTCGGCGAGCAGTACTTC
NA,NA,TRBJ1-3,TRBV7-2,CASSFMGGNSGNTIYF,TGTGCCAGCAGCTTCATGGGGGGTAACTCTGGAAACACCATATATTTT
NA,few,TRBJ1-4,TRBV5-1,CASATGNGEKLFF,TGCGCCAGCGCCACAGGGAACGGTGAAAAACTGTTTTTT
NA,NA,TRBJ1-3,TRBV12-3/TRBV12-4,CASTLYGEGGNTIYF,TGTGCCAGCACTTTGTACGGAGAAGGGGGAAACACCATATATTTT
NA,many,TRBJ2-1,TRBV20-1,CSARAYTGSYNEQFF,TGCAGTGCTAGAGCTTATACAGGGTCCTACAATGAGCAGTTCTTC
TRBD1,few,TRBJ2-5,TRBV7-2,CASSQSRGRETQYF,TGTGCCAGCAGTCAAAGCAGGGGGCGGGAGACCCAGTACTTC
NA,few,TRBJ2-1,TRBV11-2,CASSLGNEQFF,TGTGCCAGCAGCTTGGGTAATGAGCAGTTCTTC
TRBD2,many,TRBJ2-7,TRBV6-1,CASSEPRLAGVEQYF,TGTGCCAGCAGTGAACCTAGACTAGCGGGGGTCGAGCAGTACTTC
NA,NA,TRBJ1-1,TRBV6-2/TRBV6-3,CASSFWGGTEAFF,TGTGCCAGCAGTTTCTGGGGGGGCACTGAAGCTTTCTTT
NA,many,TRBJ2-3,TRBV20-1,CSARKIGADTQYF,TGCAGTGCTAGAAAAATAGGCGCAGATACGCAGTATTTT